This T cell receptor beta chain was documented in a study of shared clonotypes between healthy human individuals. Across the whole study: Donors had three CD4 naive, three CD4 memory, two CD8 naive and one CD8 memory plate apiece. Regarding the study as a whole: Clonotypes which were not shared had lower generation probabilities than clonotypes that all four donors shared.

The CDR3 totals 14 residues. Germline CDR1 MNHEY, CDR2 SVGAGI. V lost 6 bases and J lost 2, with 13 bases in between. Generated by immunoSEQ multiplex PCR, the TCRdb table keeps only in-frame clones and is missing some. The profile covers over a million clones, with roughly 74% appearing a single time and approximately 0.5% taken by the ten largest. Of note for this clone: Its antigen remains unidentified.

The clonotype originates from a man younger than 35 in good health. Some clones in this sample may be carry-over from other donors' samples. The sequencing input was memory CD4+ T cells from PBMCs. Subset given: CD45RA-negative fraction. V usage is TRBV6-5 and J usage is TRBJ1-2; D is unclear. The CDR3 sequence is CASSPRSPNYGYTF. The CDR3 region has the DNA TGTGCCAGCAGCCCCCGATCTCCGAACTATGGCTACACCTTC.